The 26 T cell receptor beta chains presented below share a single source sample, sequenced in a study of blood T cells in healthy people across ages (dated by TCRdb to about 2015). Library construction relied on 5' RACE. Sequencing was carried out with an Illumina HiSeq 2500. A second PCR of roughly 7 to 11 cycles was performed with a sample-barcoded 5' primer and a J-beta primer mix. TCRdb cleaned the public reads at Q25 with fastp, built clones with MiXCR and kept in-frame beta chains. Each entry is one CDR3 protein sequence, shown with its most common DNA and genes. The sample data list 700,000 or so distinct CDR3 sequences, and 20% to 25% of these were observed just once. About 22% of the sample is held by the ten biggest clonotypes. Sequences were obtained from blood. The origin of the receptors is a man between 65 and 85 years old in good health.

This clonotype was picked up a small number of times. This chain links TRBV27 with TRBJ1-2; D gene unclear. This CDR3 has 14 residues. V lost 5 bases to trimming and J lost 6 bases, with 16 bases between them. Germline loops: CDR1 MNHEY, CDR2 SMNVEV (reference sequence). CDR3 DNA: TGTGCCAGCAGTCCCGGGTCTAGGACTCATGGCTACACCTTC. Its translation: CASSPGSRTHGYTF.

The V gene is TRBV28, the J gene TRBJ2-7; the match to TRBD1 covers 9 bases. Trimming took 6 bases from V and 5 from J; bases not matched to a gene: 11. CDR1 is MDHEN, CDR2 SYDVKM, per germline. This CDR3 has 15 amino acids. The chain's CDR3 is CASRPRTGDLHEQYF. The CDR3 DNA follows: TGTGCCAGCAGACCTCGGACAGGGGATCTCCACGAGCAGTACTTC.

CDR3 sequence reads: CASRRTGTGSYEQYF. The CDR3 region has the DNA TGTGCCAGCAGGAGAACCGGGACAGGGTCCTACGAGCAGTACTTC. This rearrangement joins TRBV12-3 or TRBV12-4 to TRBJ2-7; 9 bases align to TRBD1. This CDR3 spans 15 amino acids. V was clipped by 6 bases and J by 1 base; unmatched bases: 7.

The chain combines TRBV4-1 with TRBJ1-5; possibly TRBD1 for D (5 bases). The CDR3 is 16 amino acids. Germline-derived CDR1 and CDR2 are MGHRA and YSYEKL. Trimming cost V 1 base and J 6 bases, with 16 bases left between them. The CDR3 region is CASSQGSQGMGQPQHF. The CDR3 bases are TGCGCCAGCAGCCAAGGTTCGCAGGGAATGGGTCAGCCCCAGCATTTT.

V gene TRBV5-1 combines with J gene TRBJ2-5; unclear D gene. Near its end, the DNA agrees better with TRBJ2-7, so the J call may be wrong. The length of the CDR3 is 14 residues. Germline CDR1 reads SGHRS; CDR2 reads YFSETQ. The CDR3, as DNA: TGCGCCAGCAGCTTGGCCACGCTTGGGGACGAGCAGTACTTC. Amino acid sequence: CASSLATLGDEQYF.

The chain links TRBV24-1 to TRBJ1-2; D is ambiguous. The CDR3 contains 15 residues. In germline, CDR1 is KGHDR, CDR2 SFDVKD. Trimming took 2 bases from V and 5 from J, leaving 14 bases between them. CDR3 DNA sequence: TGTGCCACCAGTGATTCGTCGACCACACTTTATGGCTACACCTTC. Translation gives CATSDSSTTLYGYTF.

This clonotype appeared a few times. The V gene is TRBV15, the J gene TRBJ2-5; 8 bases line up with TRBD2. The J call may be incorrect, as the DNA end agrees better with TRBJ2-1. Germline loops: CDR1 LNHNV, CDR2 YYDKDF (reference sequence). This CDR3 spans 15 amino acids. In DNA, the CDR3 is TGTGCCACCGGTAGACCGGGACTAGGAAGGGATGAGCAGTTCTTC. Translated, it gives CATGRPGLGRDEQFF.

This clonotype was recorded a few times. V usage is TRBV12-3 or TRBV12-4 and J usage is TRBJ2-1; 9 bases match TRBD1. V lost 3 bases, J lost 8 bases, and 8 bases stayed unmatched. This CDR3 has 15 residues. Written as DNA, the CDR3 is TGTGCCAGCAGTTTTTTGGGACAGGGAGGCGATGAGCAGTTCTTC. This gives the protein CASSFLGQGGDEQFF.

The chain recombines TRBV29-1 with TRBJ2-5, with 8 nucleotides matching TRBD2. The assigned J gene may be wrong: the sequence end matches TRBJ2-7 better. This CDR3 has 13 residues. Looked up from germline, CDR1 is SQVTM and CDR2 is ANQGSEA. DNA of the CDR3: TGCAGCGCCGGTAGCGGGGAGAACTACGAGCAGTACTTC. Residues: CSAGSGENYEQYF.

The chain joins TRBV5-1 to TRBJ1-2; TRBD1 aligns across 9 bases. V lost 0 bases to trimming and J lost 7 bases; unmatched junction nucleotides: 4. The CDR3 is 14 residues long. Germline V gene sequence: CDR1 SGHRS, CDR2 YFSETQ. CDR3 nucleotides: TGCGCCAGCAGCTTGGAACAGGGGGCTAGTGGCTACACCTTC. Protein: CASSLEQGASGYTF.

The chain links TRBV3-1 to TRBJ1-2; tentative D call: TRBD1 (5 bases). V lost 2 bases and J 8 bases, leaving 15 bases between the germline ends. Germline V lookup: CDR1 LGHDT, CDR2 YNNKEL (reference sequence). CDR3 length: 14 amino acids. The CDR3 here is CASSQRDGLGGYTF. CDR3 coding DNA: TGTGCCAGCAGCCAACGGGACGGCCTAGGAGGCTACACCTTC.

This clonotype showed up just a few times. The rearrangement links TRBV25-1 to TRBJ1-6; 9 bases agree with TRBD1. Unmatched junction bases numbered 6, after V lost 3 bases and J lost 9 bases. In germline, CDR1 is MGHDK, CDR2 SYGVNS. The CDR3 contains 15 residues. DNA of the CDR3: TGTGCCAGCAGTGACTGGACAGGGGAAGCTTCACCCCTCCACTTT. Translated, it gives CASSDWTGEASPLHF.

This clonotype was picked up a small number of times. The rearrangement links TRBV29-1 to TRBJ1-1; D gene unclear. The germline V gene has CDR1 SQVTM and CDR2 ANQGSEA. The CDR3 has 14 residues. V lost 7 bases and J lost 1, with 16 bases in between. CDR3 region: CSATYRSWNTEAFF. CDR3 DNA: TGCAGCGCTACCTACCGGTCTTGGAACACTGAAGCTTTCTTT.

Points on this clonotype: It may be a read error: a sequence one base away is much more abundant. This chain joins TRBV28 and TRBJ2-7; the D is unclear. The J call may be wrong; the DNA end is better matched by TRBJ2-5. CDR1 and CDR2 (germline): MDHEN, SYDVKM. This CDR3 is built from 14 residues. The CDR3 sequence: CDSSQRSVWETQYF. The DNA of the CDR3 is TGTGACAGCTCCCAAAGATCTGTTTGGGAGACCCAGTACTTC.

As concerns this clonotype: Relative to the germline gene, one junction end is altered; a read error may explain this. The gene calls are TRBV5-1 and TRBJ2-1, with 7 bases that match TRBD2. The CDR3 is 14 amino acids. CDR1 and CDR2 (germline): SGHRS, YFSETQ. The CDR3 DNA is TGCGCCAGCACCCCGGGAGGAGGTTACAATCAGCAGTTCTTC. As protein: CASTPGGGYNQQFF. The full variable domain, with the rest looked up from reference TRBV5-1 and TRBJ2-1, is KAGVTQTPRYLIKTRGQQVTLSCSPISGHRSVSWYQQTPGQGLQFLFEYFSETQRNKGNFPGRFSGRQFSNSRSEMNVSTLELGDSALYLCASTPGGGYNQQFFGPGTRLTVL.

This clonotype was picked up many times. The J gene is TRBJ2-3, the V gene TRBV5-1; possible D gene TRBD2, 6 bases. The CDR3 totals 15 residues. V was shortened by 4 bases and J by 4 bases, with 16 bases between the two germline ends. Germline CDR1 and CDR2: SGHRS and YFSETQ. In nucleotides, the CDR3 is TGCGCCAGCAGCCGCAGGGACTTGTACGCAGATACGCAGTATTTT. As protein: CASSRRDLYADTQYF.

The chain recombines TRBV5-1 with TRBJ2-7; D is undetermined. The V gene lost 3 bases and the J gene lost 3 bases, with 10 bases spanning the gap. CDR1 and CDR2 from the germline V gene are SGHRS and YFSETQ. The CDR3 spans 13 residues. As DNA, the CDR3 is TGCGCCAGCAGCTCGGCTGGGGACTACGAGCAGTACGTC. This encodes CASSSAGDYEQYV.

This chain uses TRBV20-1 with TRBJ2-5; D unresolved. The V end lost 5 bases, the J end lost 5 bases, and 12 bases lay between the germline ends. Germline CDR1 and CDR2: DFQATT and SNEGSKA (reference sequence). This CDR3 contains 12 residues. CDR3 sequence reads: CSAVNPPETQYF. The CDR3 DNA reads as TGCAGTGCTGTAAACCCCCCGGAGACCCAGTACTTC.

This clonotype has only a few counts. This chain connects TRBV3-1 to TRBJ1-4; D perhaps matches TRBD1 (5 bases). V gave up 0 bases and J gave up 10 bases, with 12 bases separating them. Germline loops: CDR1 LGHDT, CDR2 YNNKEL (reference sequence). CDR3 length: 14 residues. As DNA, the CDR3 is TGTGCCAGCAGCCAAGACCACAGGTTCGCAAAACTGTTTTTT. Protein: CASSQDHRFAKLFF.

The chain couples TRBV12-3 or TRBV12-4 to TRBJ2-5, with D uncertain. V lost 5 bases to trimming and J lost 1 base, with 11 bases between them. This CDR3 comprises 14 residues. CDR3 DNA sequence: TGTGCCAGCAGTATTGACAATCGCCAAGAGACCCAGTACTTC. This codes for CASSIDNRQETQYF.

This clonotype was observed a few times. The chain links TRBV7-2 to TRBJ2-3, with TRBD1 matching 8 bases. CDR3 size: 15 residues. Germline V gene data show CDR1 as SGHTA and CDR2 as FQGNSA. J lost 2 bases, V lost 6 bases, and 7 bases had no gene match. CDR3 DNA sequence: TGTGCCAGCAGTTCCGGACAGGGACTCACAGATACGCAGTATTTT. This sequence encodes CASSSGQGLTDTQYF.

In DNA form, the CDR3 reads TGTGCCACCAGTGATTCATACACGGAGGGCCTAAATCAGCCCCAGCATTTT. Amino acids: CATSDSYTEGLNQPQHF. The chain employs TRBV24-1 and TRBJ1-5; D unresolved. Germline assignment: CDR1 KGHDR and CDR2 SFDVKD. The CDR3 consists of 17 residues. With 2 bases removed from V and 4 bases from J, the gap between germline ends came to 17 bases.

This sequence joins TRBV20-1 and TRBJ2-7; 7 bases map to TRBD1. CDR3 size: 15 residues. CDR1 and CDR2 (germline): DFQATT, SNEGSKA (reference sequence). Unmatched junction bases numbered 8, after V lost 3 bases and J lost 0 bases. The CDR3, as DNA: TGCAGTGCTAGCCGGGACAGCTTTAACTCCTACGAGCAGTACTTC. This gives the protein CSASRDSFNSYEQYF.

As to this clonotype: An end of the junction differs from the germline gene, which may be a read error. The gene calls are TRBV9 and TRBJ2-3; D possibly corresponds to TRBD1 (5 bases). This CDR3 has 13 amino acids. Germline V gene lookup returns CDR1 SGDLS and CDR2 YYNGEE. DNA for the CDR3: TGCGCCAGCAGCGCCAGGGTGGGAGATACGCAGTATTTT. It codes for CASSARVGDTQYF.

This sequence joins TRBV10-1 and TRBJ2-3; D gene ambiguous. The CDR3 runs to 14 residues. Germline V gene sequence: CDR1 WNHNN, CDR2 SYGVQD (reference sequence). With 0 bases removed from V and 4 bases from J, the gap between germline ends came to 8 bases. Written as DNA, the CDR3 is TGCGCCAGCAGTGAGTCTGACCCTGCAGATACGCAGTATTTT. Residues: CASSESDPADTQYF.

This clonotype was recorded a few times. The chain joins TRBV12-3 or TRBV12-4 to TRBJ2-6, with TRBD1 matching 7 bases. V was clipped by 8 bases and J by 0 bases; unmatched bases: 7. The CDR3 runs 16 residues. The chain's CDR3 is CASGRQGPSGANVLTF. The CDR3 region has the DNA TGTGCCAGCGGCAGACAGGGTCCCTCTGGGGCCAACGTCCTGACTTTC.